This T cell receptor beta chain is from a study of blood T cell repertoires in COVID-19. Whole-study context: In each case, the material was cDNA or gDNA derived from T cells, B-cell-depleted T cells, or PBMCs.

The CDR3 loop spans 14 amino acids. Germline V gives CDR1 SGHRS, CDR2 YFSETQ. V was cut by 4 bases and J by 0 bases, with 8 bases left in between. Categorization into cohorts depended on clinical history that participants reported. The recovered donors of Cohort 3 showed two negative PCRs, clearance, or symptom resolution. Sequenced by immunoSEQ multiplex PCR; TCRdb stores in-frame clones only, minus some. Of approximately 150,000 clones listed, approximately 87% are singletons. The chain carries TRBV5-1 and TRBJ1-3; possibly TRBD1 for D (6 bases). Sequencing input: PBMCs or T cells enriched from blood (not recorded which). The clonotype comes from a man between 60 and 70 years old who had recovered from COVID-19. DNA for the CDR3: TGCGCCAGCAGCGACAGGAGCTCTGGAAACACCATATATTTT. Translating it yields CASSDRSSGNTIYF.